The count of the clone carrying this TCR beta chain is one. These data belong to a study of blood T cell repertoires in COVID-19. Study as a whole: Collection of acute and convalescent COVID-19 samples took place in the United States, Italy and Spain. T cells, B-cell-depleted T cells, or PBMCs supplied cDNA or gDNA.

Patients in Seattle were enrolled during active infection, then followed longitudinally. Authors' analysis steps: Amplification of reference gene primers provided the estimated nucleated cell counts. Using immunoSEQ multiplex PCR, the repertoire was profiled, and TCRdb retains in-frame clones only, with some absent. The DNA was the basis for D and trimming; V, J and clone size are from that table. The sample has around 180,000 clones, roughly 80% seen once. The CDR3 extends over 15 amino acids. J gave up 6 bases and V 3 bases, and 9 bases lay outside the gene matches. The germline V gene has CDR1 MDHEN and CDR2 SYDVKM.

Input material: peripheral blood. The J gene is TRBJ2-3, the V gene TRBV28; TRBD1 matches at 7 bases. The TCR originated in a woman older than 75 with COVID-19, enrolled during active disease. Here the CDR3 reads CASSFYDREGDTQYF. Here the CDR3 DNA reads TGTGCCAGCAGTTTTTACGACAGGGAAGGCGATACGCAGTATTTT.